This T cell receptor beta chain was obtained from a study of kidney transplant recipient with SARS-CoV-2 infection. CDR3 length equals 15 residues. The V and J ends lost 6 bases and 6 bases respectively, with 20 bases between them. Germline loops: CDR1 SNHLY, CDR2 FYNNEI. TCRdb redid the calling of the reads with MiXCR, one entry per CDR3 protein. The sample has roughly 230,000 distinct CDR3 sequences, roughly 26% seen once; the top ten hold more than 6.5%. In this sample, this clonotype turned up many times. The source was a blood sample, collected at baseline and around day 110 from a kidney transplant recipient. This clonotype was obtained from a young adult male patient who had COVID-19 and was a kidney transplant recipient. Some T cells may possibly be graft donor cells. The V call is TRBV2, the J call TRBJ1-2; D might be TRBD1 (5 bases). Here the CDR3 DNA reads TGTGCCAGCAGCAAGGGGCGAGATTCGGCGGATGGCTACACCTTC. Encoded protein: CASSKGRDSADGYTF.